This entry describes one T cell receptor (beta chain). These data come from a study of blood T cell repertoires in COVID-19. Study-wide context: Donors in the United States, Italy and Spain gave samples during acute or convalescent COVID-19. PBMCs, B-cell-depleted T cells, or T cells provided the cDNA or gDNA that made up the material.

The authors' processing: Amplification of reference gene primers provided the estimated nucleated cell counts. Clones were read by immunoSEQ multiplex PCR, and TCRdb kept only the in-frame ones, dropping some. V and J calls and clone size are as listed in that table; D and trimming were resolved from the DNA. The table records over 250,000 clones, 80% to 90% of them present only once. The source of this sequence is a woman in her forties or fifties who had recovered from COVID-19. Sequencing input: peripheral blood.

CDR3 region: CSVGFIGTGGIHEQYF. DNA for the CDR3: TGCAGCGTGGGGTTTATTGGGACAGGGGGCATCCACGAGCAGTACTTC. This chain links TRBV29-1 with TRBJ2-7, with 12 positions matching TRBD1. V trimming: 6 bases; J trimming: 5 bases; junction bases outside the gene matches: 14. Germline assignment: CDR1 SQVTM and CDR2 ANQGSEA. The CDR3 covers 16 residues.